This T cell receptor (beta chain) was obtained from a study of T cells after somatic rescue of genetic block. Germline V gene sequence: CDR1 SGHRS, CDR2 YFSETQ. CDR3 length: 15 amino acids. V lost 0 bases to trimming and J lost 2 bases, with 9 bases between them. The assay was immunoSEQ multiplex PCR, and TCRdb's table has in-frame clones only and misses some. The table shows some 14,000 clones, with roughly three quarters occurring only once. The genes are TRBV5-1 and TRBJ2-1; the D gene is possibly TRBD2 (6 bases). The sequencing input was peripheral blood mononuclear cells (PBMCs). The sequence was collected from a boy younger than 18. This CDR3 reads CASSLVAEPYNEQFF. The CDR3 nucleotides read TGCGCCAGCAGCTTGGTAGCGGAGCCCTACAATGAGCAGTTCTTC. Using reference TRBV5-1 and TRBJ2-1 for the parts outside the CDR3, the full variable domain is KAGVTQTPRYLIKTRGQQVTLSCSPISGHRSVSWYQQTPGQGLQFLFEYFSETQRNKGNFPGRFSGRQFSNSRSEMNVSTLELGDSALYLCASSLVAEPYNEQFFGPGTRLTVL.